This T cell receptor beta chain was sequenced in a study of blood T cell repertoires in COVID-19. Study-level information: Samples of COVID-19 (acute and convalescent) were obtained from the United States, Italy and Spain. PBMCs, B-cell-depleted T cells, or T cells provided the cDNA or gDNA that made up the material.

Original handling: Reference gene primer amplification yielded estimated nucleated cell counts. TCRdb's copy holds only in-frame clones and misses some; the assay was immunoSEQ multiplex PCR. That table supplies the V and J calls and clone size; D and trimming were determined from the DNA. Of about 74,000 clones in the sample, just over 85% were seen once. This clone was seen more than once but under ten times. The V end was cut by 4 bases, the J end by 5 bases, with 11 bases between. The CDR3 covers 12 residues. CDR1 is SQVTM and CDR2 is ANQGSEA in the germline V gene. Sequencing input: peripheral blood. This receptor was obtained from a woman aged 80 or over with active or convalescent COVID-19. The rearrangement uses TRBV29-1 and TRBJ1-1; D possibly corresponds to TRBD1 (6 bases). CDR3 sequence reads: CSVGEGDTEAFF. DNA of the CDR3: TGCAGCGTTGGGGAGGGGGATACTGAAGCTTTCTTT.